A selection of T cell receptor beta chains follows, all from one sample in a study of early T cells in non-severe SARS-CoV-2 infection. MiXCR, run by TCRdb on the 5' RACE reads, gives a single entry per CDR3 protein. The sample lists more than 70,000 distinct CDR3 sequences, around 13% occurring once. Sequencing was carried out using whole blood. These receptors came from an adult who was a healthcare worker with PCR-confirmed SARS-CoV-2 infection or an uninfected control (not recorded which). Both conserved end residues are part of each CDR3. Each record gives: D gene, V gene, CDR3 protein. The D gene is left open where the match is weak.

d_call: NA; v_call: TRBV10-3; cdr3_aa: CAISDPDETYGYTF
d_call: TRBD1; v_call: TRBV29-1; cdr3_aa: CSVDSGQVTTEQYF
d_call: NA; v_call: TRBV7-2; cdr3_aa: CASSYQETQYF
d_call: TRBD1; v_call: TRBV5-4; cdr3_aa: CASSPTGGDETQYF
d_call: NA; v_call: TRBV29-1; cdr3_aa: CSVETLMFGYTF
d_call: NA; v_call: TRBV19; cdr3_aa: CASSIDGGRGPYEQYF
d_call: NA; v_call: TRBV21-1; cdr3_aa: CASSMGRTADSPLHF
d_call: NA; v_call: TRBV5-5; cdr3_aa: CASSRALPQGDTGELFF
d_call: NA; v_call: TRBV6-6; cdr3_aa: CASSYHPQGWQPQHF
d_call: NA; v_call: TRBV29-1; cdr3_aa: CSARMVNIQYF
d_call: NA; v_call: TRBV6-1; cdr3_aa: CASSQTGADQPQHF
d_call: NA; v_call: TRBV3-1; cdr3_aa: CASRSRQGSGNEQFF
d_call: TRBD1; v_call: TRBV5-1; cdr3_aa: CASSLGTGNYNEQFF
d_call: NA; v_call: TRBV3-1; cdr3_aa: CASSQGPGLKGRAAF
d_call: NA; v_call: TRBV29-1; cdr3_aa: CSVEGTGTPGANVLTF